This TCR beta chain was identified in a study of spatial heterogeneity in lung cancer. Time point specified: sample taken at primary tumor resection. No cell sorting; template was whole RNA from tumor, lung tissue or PBMC. A unique molecular identifier was attached to every TCR cDNA molecule. TCRdb reprocessed the 5' RACE reads via MiXCR and lists one record per CDR3 protein. There are 45,000 to 65,000 distinct CDR3 sequences in the sample; less than 9% occur only once, and approximately 2.9% lies in the top ten. This clonotype was counted at least ten times. The CDR3 loop spans 14 amino acids. Trimming shortened V by 4 bases and J by 2 bases, and 14 bases separated the two germline ends. CDR1 and CDR2 (germline): DFQATT, SNEGSKA (reference sequence).

The V gene is TRBV20-1, the J gene TRBJ2-5; unclear D gene. The sample consisted of PBMCs, taken at surgery. This TCR was recovered from a female donor with early-stage non-small cell lung cancer. The CDR3 region has the DNA TGCAGTGCTAACACCGTACCCACGCAAGAGACCCAGTACTTC. Encoded protein: CSANTVPTQETQYF.